This entry lists 19 T cell receptor beta chains sequenced from one sample in a study of T cells in Graves' hyperthyroidism and ophthalmopathy. From RNA transcripts, TCR beta CDR3 regions were amplified. A first-round RT-PCR of the TCR CDR3 used the HTBI primer set. Each CDR3 protein is one row after TCRdb ran MiXCR on the multiplex PCR reads. The repertoire holds a few hundred thousand distinct CDR3 sequences, with 15% to 20% as singletons. Material: blood. These receptors originate from a woman aged 40 to 50 with Graves' ophthalmopathy.

The rearrangement joins TRBV7-6 to TRBJ1-2; TRBD1 matches at 7 bases. Trimming removed 5 bases from V and 8 bases from J; junction bases left unmatched: 8. The CDR3 is 13 amino acids. CDR1 SGHVS and CDR2 FNYEAQ come from the germline V gene. CDR3: CASSPTGETGYTF. The CDR3 DNA follows: TGTGCCAGCAGCCCCACAGGGGAGACGGGCTACACCTTC. Based on the CDR3 plus reference TRBV7-6 and TRBJ1-2, the full variable domain is GAGVSQSPRYKVTKRGQDVALRCDPISGHVSLYWYRQALGQGPEFLTYFNYEAQQDKSGLPNDRFSAERPEGSISTLTIQRTEQRDSAMYRCASSPTGETGYTFGSGTRLTVV.

This clonotype has a count of ten or more. The J gene is TRBJ1-1, the V gene TRBV20-1, with 8 bases identical to TRBD1. Germline-derived CDR1 and CDR2 are DFQATT and SNEGSKA (reference sequence). With V trimmed by 2 bases and J by 7 bases, 6 bases remained unmatched. The CDR3 totals 13 residues. The CDR3 bases are TGCAGTGCTAGATCCGGACAGGGATTTGAAGCTTTCTTT. This encodes CSARSGQGFEAFF.

This clonotype occurred many times. The genes are TRBV12-3 or TRBV12-4 and TRBJ2-7, with 9 bases matching TRBD1. The CDR3 has 15 amino acids. V lost 2 bases and J lost 6; bases outside the gene matches: 8. CDR3 loop: CASSLRRDRAGEQYF. The CDR3 DNA reads as TGTGCCAGCAGTTTAAGAAGGGACAGGGCTGGCGAGCAGTACTTC.

This clonotype was seen at least ten times. The CDR3 DNA reads TGTGCCAGCAGTTTACTCGGGACAGGGGGTAGTCAGCCCCAGCATTTT. Translated, it gives CASSLLGTGGSQPQHF. The chain joins TRBV28 to TRBJ1-5, with 11 positions matching TRBD1. The CDR3 has 16 residues. Germline-derived CDR1 and CDR2 are MDHEN and SYDVKM. The V segment lost 2 bases and the J segment 6 bases; nucleotides outside the gene matches: 6.

This clonotype was seen ten or more times. The V call is TRBV4-2, the J call TRBJ2-1; 7 nucleotides agree with TRBD2. With V trimmed by 0 bases and J by 6 bases, 14 bases remained unmatched. Germline CDR1 and CDR2: LGHNA and YNFKEQ. The CDR3 runs to 18 residues. The CDR3 bases are TGTGCCAGCAGCCAAGACCCCCTTTGGACTAGGTGGGGCAATGAGCAGTTCTTC. Protein sequence: CASSQDPLWTRWGNEQFF.

This clonotype was counted at least ten times. The chain has TRBV15 and TRBJ2-5; D ambiguous. The V end lost 1 base, the J end lost 5 bases, and 8 bases lay between the germline ends. Looked up from germline, CDR1 is LNHNV and CDR2 is YYDKDF (reference sequence). The length of the CDR3 is 13 residues. CDR3 in DNA: TGTGCCACCAGCAGAGGCTCCGGTGAGACCCAGTACTTC. It yields the protein CATSRGSGETQYF.

The chain recombines TRBV27 with TRBJ1-2; 7 bases are shared with TRBD1. V lost 4 bases, J lost 4 bases, and 9 bases stayed unmatched. Germline V gene data show CDR1 as MNHEY and CDR2 as SMNVEV (reference sequence). The CDR3 length is 15 residues. CDR3 in DNA: TGTGCCAGCAGTTCCCGTGACGGGACAGTCTATGGCTACACCTTC. It encodes CASSSRDGTVYGYTF.

The chain carries TRBV2 and TRBJ2-5; TRBD2 matches at 7 bases. This CDR3 is 14 amino acids long. Looked up from germline, CDR1 is SNHLY and CDR2 is FYNNEI. Unmatched junction bases numbered 9, after V lost 6 bases and J lost 5 bases. The CDR3 DNA follows: TGTGCCAGCAGATGGGGGGAGGGCCTGGAGACCCAGTACTTC. Its translation: CASRWGEGLETQYF. The whole variable domain, remainder taken from reference TRBV2 and TRBJ2-5, is EPEVTQTPSHQVTQMGQEVILRCVPISNHLYFYWYRQILGQKVEFLVSFYNNEISEKSEIFDDQFSVERPDGSNFTLKIRSTKLEDSAMYFCASRWGEGLETQYFGPGTRLLVL.

The chain uses TRBV28 and TRBJ2-7; TRBD1 or TRBD2 may be the D gene (5 bases each). The CDR3 is made up of 17 amino acids. Deletions cut 5 bases from V and 1 base from J, with 21 bases between. Germline V CDR1 and CDR2: MDHEN, SYDVKM. The CDR3 protein is CASSDWGRGAFSYEQYF. CDR3 coding DNA: TGTGCCAGCAGTGACTGGGGGAGAGGAGCGTTTTCCTACGAGCAGTACTTC. Using reference TRBV28 and TRBJ2-7 for the parts outside the CDR3, the full variable domain is DVKVTQSSRYLVKRTGEKVFLECVQDMDHENMFWYRQDPGLGLRLIYFSYDVKMKEKGDIPEGYSVSREKKERFSLILESASTNQTSMYLCASSDWGRGAFSYEQYFGPGTRLTVT.

This clonotype was counted many times. The chain has TRBV28 and TRBJ2-2, with unresolved D. V lost 7 bases to trimming and J lost 1 base, with 7 bases between them. Germline loops: CDR1 MDHEN, CDR2 SYDVKM. This CDR3 region has 13 residues. The CDR3 DNA sequence: TGTGCCAGCACCCCCTTGAACACCGGGGAGCTGTTTTTT. Its translation: CASTPLNTGELFF. Supplemented by reference TRBV28 and TRBJ2-2, the full variable domain reads DVKVTQSSRYLVKRTGEKVFLECVQDMDHENMFWYRQDPGLGLRLIYFSYDVKMKEKGDIPEGYSVSREKKERFSLILESASTNQTSMYLCASTPLNTGELFFGEGSRLTVL.

The J gene is TRBJ1-6, the V gene TRBV11-2, with unresolved D. The CDR3 is 15 amino acids. Germline V gene sequence: CDR1 SGHAT, CDR2 FQNNGV. Trimming removed 5 bases from V and 2 bases from J, with 10 bases in between. CDR3 sequence reads: CASSPSAAYNSPLHF. The CDR3 DNA follows: TGTGCCAGCAGCCCGAGTGCGGCCTATAATTCACCCCTCCACTTT.

This clonotype was seen a few times. The chain has TRBV28 and TRBJ2-7, with D possibly being TRBD2 (5 bases). Germline V lookup: CDR1 MDHEN, CDR2 SYDVKM. The V gene lost 3 bases and the J gene lost 2 bases, with 11 bases spanning the gap. The CDR3 contains 14 residues. The CDR3 loop reads CASSFPGKPYEQYF. CDR3 in DNA: TGTGCCAGCAGTTTCCCCGGGAAGCCCTACGAGCAGTACTTC. The variable domain in full, completed from reference TRBV28 and TRBJ2-7, reads DVKVTQSSRYLVKRTGEKVFLECVQDMDHENMFWYRQDPGLGLRLIYFSYDVKMKEKGDIPEGYSVSREKKERFSLILESASTNQTSMYLCASSFPGKPYEQYFGPGTRLTVT.

This clonotype was seen many times. With a much larger clone just one base away, this may be a read error. The chain links TRBV6-1 to TRBJ1-1; TRBD1 is a possible D gene (5 bases). The CDR3 runs to 13 residues. Germline CDR1 reads MNHNS; CDR2 reads SASEGT. The V end lost 6 bases, the J end lost 10 bases, and 18 bases lay between the germline ends. Here the CDR3 reads CASSRASGGGAFF. CDR3 DNA: TGTGCCAGCAGCCGCGCCTCGGGGGGAGGAGCTTTCTTT.

This clonotype was found many times. The V gene is TRBV3-1, the J gene TRBJ2-7, with no clear D. Germline V gene sequence: CDR1 LGHDT, CDR2 YNNKEL (reference sequence). Trimming left V 0 bases short and J 3 bases short, with 9 bases between. CDR3 length equals 14 residues. This CDR3 is CASSQDTVHYEQYF. The CDR3 coding sequence is TGTGCCAGCAGCCAAGATACCGTTCACTACGAGCAGTACTTC.

This clonotype was observed a handful of times. The chain has TRBV5-1 and TRBJ2-5; D might be TRBD1 (6 bases). Germline assignment: CDR1 SGHRS and CDR2 YFSETQ. CDR3 size: 15 residues. V was trimmed by 4 bases and J by 5 bases, leaving 18 bases between them. The CDR3 here is CASSPLLTGRETQYF. CDR3 in DNA: TGCGCCAGCAGCCCCCTTTTGACAGGCCGGGAGACCCAGTACTTC.

This clonotype appeared many times. The chain couples TRBV4-1 to TRBJ2-7; D is perhaps TRBD1 or TRBD2 (5 bases each). V was cut by 1 base and J by 6 bases, with 13 bases left in between. Germline CDR1 and CDR2: MGHRA and YSYEKL. This CDR3 contains 14 residues. The CDR3 DNA sequence: TGCGCCAGCAGCCAAGTGTATGGGGCGGGCGAGCAGTACTTC. This encodes CASSQVYGAGEQYF.

The sample holds many counts of this clonotype. The chain recombines TRBV5-1 with TRBJ1-1; TRBD1 might be the D (6 bases). V was cut by 0 bases and J by 6 bases, with 12 bases left in between. CDR3 length: 14 residues. Germline CDR1 reads SGHRS; CDR2 reads YFSETQ. In DNA, the CDR3 is TGCGCCAGCAGCTTGGAGGGGGGACGGGCTGAAGCTTTCTTT. Its protein product is CASSLEGGRAEAFF.

In this sample, this clonotype turned up many times. The V call is TRBV30, the J call TRBJ2-7, with 8 bases fitting TRBD1. The CDR3 sequence is 12 residues long. Trimming at V came to 4 bases and at J to 1 base, leaving 0 bases not matched to a gene. Per the germline V gene, CDR1 is GTSNPN and CDR2 is SVGIG (reference sequence). Here the CDR3 reads CAWNRGSYEQYF. In nucleotides, the CDR3 is TGTGCCTGGAACAGGGGGTCCTACGAGCAGTACTTC.

At least ten counts were recorded for this clonotype. The chain uses TRBV5-4 and TRBJ2-3; no definite D call. Trimming took off 7 bases at V and 4 bases at J, with 16 bases between the two ends. Germline V gene data show CDR1 as SGHNT and CDR2 as YYREEE (reference sequence). This CDR3 contains 14 residues. The CDR3 loop is CASSGSVYPDTQYF. The CDR3 DNA follows: TGTGCCAGCTCGGGCAGTGTCTATCCAGATACGCAGTATTTT. The whole variable domain, remainder taken from reference TRBV5-4 and TRBJ2-3, is ETGVTQSPTHLIKTRGQQVTLRCSSQSGHNTVSWYQQALGQGPQFIFQYYREEENGRGNFPPRFSGLQFPNYSSELNVNALELDDSALYLCASSGSVYPDTQYFGPGTRLTVL.